This T cell receptor (beta chain) originates from a study of blood T cell repertoires in COVID-19. About the research overall: Both acute and convalescent COVID-19 samples were obtained from the United States, Italy and Spain. T cells, B-cell-depleted T cells, or PBMCs provided the cDNA or gDNA that served as material.

Clones were read by immunoSEQ multiplex PCR, and TCRdb kept only the in-frame ones, dropping some. Here the sample spans about 180,000 clones, around nine tenths being singletons. The CDR3 runs to 14 residues. From germline, CDR1 is SGHAT and CDR2 FQNNGV. The ends were cut back, 3 bases at V and 7 bases at J, with 12 bases in the middle. The rearrangement joins TRBV11-2 to TRBJ2-2; D is perhaps TRBD2 (5 bases). The sequencing sample was made of peripheral blood. This receptor was taken from a woman aged 65 to 85 with COVID-19, enrolled during active disease. DNA for the CDR3: TGTGCCAGCAGCTTTAGCGAGGGTGGCGGGGAGCTGTTTTTT. The encoded protein is CASSFSEGGGELFF.